The text below deals with one T cell receptor (beta chain). No antigen is known for it. The sample is drawn from a study of Ad26.COV2.S vaccination and SARS-CoV-2 variants. Study overall: Dosing was one shot or two shots 56 days apart.

The CDR3 sequence is 13 residues long. Germline lookup yields CDR1 MNHEY and CDR2 SVGAGI. V shed 4 bases and J shed 1 base, with 8 bases lying between them. Libraries were prepared by immunoSEQ multiplex PCR; TCRdb keeps only in-frame clonotypes and omits some of them. Among roughly 250,000 clones, roughly 85% were seen once, and the ten largest hold less than 3%. Study findings and constraints: Considerable breadth of spike-specific CD8+ and CD4+ T cell responses has reportedly been documented following vaccination.

The treatment was: some 19 received Ad26.COV2.S at low or high dose, single or two shots; roughly five received placebo; per-sample allocation not given. The samples were gathered on day 63 after the first injection of vaccine or placebo. The clonotype originates from a person between 18 and 59 years old who received the Ad26.COV2.S COVID-19 vaccine or a placebo. The V gene is TRBV6-5, the J gene TRBJ2-7; D not certain. The sample in question was peripheral blood, obtained in a trial of Ad26.COV2.S vaccine versus placebo. DNA of the CDR3: TGTGCCAGCAGTTGGACCGAGTCCTACGAGCAGTACTTC. This encodes CASSWTESYEQYF.